This TCR beta chain was sequenced for a study of T-cell memory formation after mild COVID-19. Study background: TCR clustering was largely donor specific.

Each CDR3 protein is one row after TCRdb ran MiXCR on the 5' RACE reads. Among more than 300,000 distinct CDR3 sequences listed, 20% to 25% were seen once. V shed 1 base, J shed 4 bases, and the junction held 3 bases outside the gene matches. The CDR3 has 14 residues. Germline CDR1 and CDR2: SGHTA and FQGTGA. The V call is TRBV7-3, the J call TRBJ1-1; the match to TRBD1 covers 7 bases. This TCR derives from a man between 18 and 35 years old who had mild COVID-19 (a few samples of this study predate the infection). Cell type and time point are not known. Sequencing used PBMCs or a T cell subset sorted from them (not recorded which). The CDR3: CASSLNRDSTEAFF. In DNA form, the CDR3 reads TGTGCCAGCAGCTTAAACCGGGACAGCACTGAAGCTTTCTTT.